This TCR beta chain was identified in a study of blood T cell repertoires in COVID-19. Study details: The samples span acute and convalescent COVID-19 from the United States, Italy and Spain. From T cells, B-cell-depleted T cells, or PBMCs came the material, which was cDNA or gDNA.

Germline CDR1 is SGHRS and CDR2 is YFSETQ. The CDR3 totals 15 residues. After removal of 4 bases from V and 2 bases from J, the junction contained 7 bases not matched to a gene. Original processing methods: How many nucleated cells were present was estimated from reference gene primer amplification. Clones were sequenced by immunoSEQ multiplex PCR, and TCRdb holds only the in-frame ones, with some missing. That table furnishes V, J and clone size, whereas the DNA furnished D and trimming. The table lists 90,000 to 140,000 clones, approximately 76% of them singletons. The sample was peripheral blood. This receptor was identified in a woman aged 70 to 79 with acute or convalescent COVID-19. The chain uses TRBV5-1 and TRBJ2-3; 7 positions match TRBD2. The CDR3 loop is CASSLQAGYTDTQYF. CDR3 bases: TGCGCCAGCAGCCTTCAAGCGGGGTACACAGATACGCAGTATTTT.